Presented here are 22 T cell receptor beta chains from one specimen sequenced in a study of PD-L1 blockade in urothelial cancer. Time point denoted: peripheral blood 6 weeks after treatment start. Repertoires were generated with immunoSEQ multiplex PCR, while TCRdb's copy carries only in-frame clones and drops some. Counted here are some 120,000 clones, 86% occurring once; the ten biggest clones make up roughly 2.4%. The material was PBMCs, obtained around atezolizumab (anti-PD-L1) treatment. The receptors were gathered from a man between 50 and 59 years old with urothelial cancer.

This clone appeared once. The chain has TRBV4-1 and TRBJ2-3; 10 bases align to TRBD1. V was pared by 4 bases and J by 4 bases, with 5 bases of the junction left unmatched. The CDR3 has 15 residues. Germline V CDR1 and CDR2: MGHRA, YSYEKL. CDR3 nucleotides: TGCGCCAGCAGCCGGGGACAGGGGTCGCCAGATACGCAGTATTTT. It specifies CASSRGQGSPDTQYF.

The rearrangement joins TRBV10-3 to TRBJ1-1; 8 bases match TRBD1. The CDR3 has 15 residues. Germline trimming cut 0 bases from V and 5 bases from J; bases unmatched to any gene: 5. From germline, CDR1 is ENHRY and CDR2 SYGVKD. CDR3 protein: CAISESQGAKTEAFF. The CDR3 DNA is TGTGCCATCAGTGAGTCGCAGGGGGCGAAAACTGAAGCTTTCTTT.

J is TRBJ2-7 and V is TRBV5-1; TRBD2 matches at 9 bases. The trim removed 4 bases at V and 7 bases at J, leaving 12 bases unmatched. This CDR3 spans 15 amino acids. Looked up from germline, CDR1 is SGHRS and CDR2 is YFSETQ. CDR3 DNA: TGCGCCAGCAGCCCGACCGGGACTAGCTTTCTTGAGCAGTACTTC. It encodes CASSPTGTSFLEQYF.

The rearrangement links TRBV30 to TRBJ1-1; 11 bases line up with TRBD1. Germline-derived CDR1 and CDR2 are GTSNPN and SVGIG (reference sequence). The CDR3 runs 15 residues. J gave up 6 bases and V 1 base, and 7 bases lay outside the gene matches. DNA of the CDR3: TGTGCCTGGAGTGCCGGGACAGGGGGGAAGCCTGAAGCTTTCTTT. Protein: CAWSAGTGGKPEAFF.

This chain connects TRBV19 to TRBJ2-3; tentative D call: TRBD2 (5 bases). The germline gives CDR1 LNHDA, CDR2 SQIVND (reference sequence). CDR3 length: 15 amino acids. Trimming took 1 base from V and 4 from J, leaving 12 bases between them. In DNA, the CDR3 is TGTGCCAGTAGTATAGCTCGGGGATTGGCAGATACGCAGTATTTT. This codes for CASSIARGLADTQYF.

This chain links TRBV5-1 with TRBJ1-1; D possibly corresponds to TRBD1 (5 bases). The CDR3 sequence is 15 residues long. Germline lookup yields CDR1 SGHRS and CDR2 YFSETQ. Trimming left V 0 bases short and J 4 bases short, with 13 bases between. CDR3 nucleotide sequence: TGCGCCAGCAGCTTGGGACAGCCCGGAGCCACTGAAGCTTTCTTT. Translated, it gives CASSLGQPGATEAFF.

The chain joins TRBV2 to TRBJ1-2, with D possibly matching TRBD1 (6 bases). The CDR3 is made up of 13 amino acids. Germline-derived CDR1 and CDR2 are SNHLY and FYNNEI. Trimming removed 10 bases at V and 8 bases at J, with 20 bases between. The CDR3 spells CATDLQGLQGYTF. DNA for the CDR3: TGTGCCACCGACCTTCAGGGGCTGCAGGGCTACACCTTC.

V is TRBV27 and J is TRBJ1-3, with 7 nucleotides matching TRBD1. V lost 7 bases to trimming and J lost 0 bases; unmatched junction nucleotides: 9. Looked up from germline, CDR1 is MNHEY and CDR2 is SMNVEV (reference sequence). The CDR3 has 16 amino acids. CDR3 amino acids: CASKETGLPSGNTIYF. CDR3 in DNA: TGTGCCAGCAAGGAGACAGGGCTTCCCTCTGGAAACACCATATATTTT.

This chain uses TRBV19 with TRBJ2-7, with 13 bases aligning to TRBD2. V trimming: 6 bases; J trimming: 2 bases; junction bases outside the gene matches: 4. Germline loops: CDR1 LNHDA, CDR2 SQIVND (reference sequence). CDR3 length: 15 amino acids. Here the CDR3 reads CASRGTSGTTYEQYF. CDR3 nucleotides: TGTGCCAGTAGGGGGACTAGCGGGACGACCTACGAGCAGTACTTC.

This clone was seen only once. V gene TRBV4-1 combines with J gene TRBJ2-7; D possibly corresponds to TRBD1 (6 bases). Trimming removed 1 base from V and 4 bases from J, with 17 bases in between. Germline values: CDR1 MGHRA, CDR2 YSYEKL. The CDR3 length is 16 residues. The CDR3 spells CASSQVFRGRGYEQYF. CDR3 sequence (DNA): TGCGCCAGCAGCCAAGTCTTCAGGGGCAGAGGATACGAGCAGTACTTC.

The V and J genes are TRBV2 and TRBJ2-5; TRBD2 matches 7 bases. The germline V gene encodes CDR1 SNHLY and CDR2 FYNNEI. V gave up 4 bases and J gave up 1 base; unmatched junction bases: 6. The length of the CDR3 is 15 residues. CDR3 in amino acids: CASSVEASGQETQYF. The CDR3 DNA reads TGTGCCAGCAGTGTTGAGGCTAGCGGCCAAGAGACCCAGTACTTC. The variable domain in full, with the rest retrieved from reference TRBV2 and TRBJ2-5, is EPEVTQTPSHQVTQMGQEVILRCVPISNHLYFYWYRQILGQKVEFLVSFYNNEISEKSEIFDDQFSVERPDGSNFTLKIRSTKLEDSAMYFCASSVEASGQETQYFGPGTRLLVL.

This chain links TRBV15 with TRBJ2-1; D ambiguous. V was shortened by 0 bases and J by 6 bases, with 18 bases between the two germline ends. Germline V lookup: CDR1 LNHNV, CDR2 YYDKDF (reference sequence). The CDR3 is 17 residues long. The CDR3 coding sequence is TGTGCCACCAGCAGAGAGAGCTCAGGCCCTTACGGCAATGAGCAGTTCTTC. Residues: CATSRESSGPYGNEQFF.

The chain combines TRBV7-9 with TRBJ1-6, with D possibly being TRBD1 (5 bases). V lost 5 bases, J lost 7 bases, and 18 bases lay in between. This CDR3 has 16 residues. The germline CDR1 and CDR2 sequences are SEHNR and FQNEAQ (reference sequence). CDR3 coding DNA: TGTGCCAGCAGCCACCAATACAGGCGGGGAAATTCACCCCTCCACTTT. As protein: CASSHQYRRGNSPLHF.

This clone occurred a few times. The chain links TRBV19 to TRBJ2-1; 10 bases map to TRBD2. The CDR3 spans 16 residues. After removal of 2 bases from V and 4 bases from J, the junction contained 5 bases not matched to a gene. Germline CDR1 is LNHDA and CDR2 is SQIVND (reference sequence). CDR3 residues: CASSISGLAKYNEQFF. The CDR3 DNA reads TGTGCCAGTAGTATATCGGGACTAGCGAAATACAATGAGCAGTTCTTC.

This chain uses TRBV7-2 with TRBJ1-1; 9 positions agree with TRBD1. V lost 5 bases and J lost 6; bases outside the gene matches: 4. Per germline, CDR1 SGHTA and CDR2 FQGNSA. CDR3 length equals 13 residues. CDR3 nucleotide sequence: TGTGCCAGCAGCCGGGACAGGGCCTCTGAAGCTTTCTTT. It specifies CASSRDRASEAFF.

The chain joins TRBV7-2 to TRBJ1-1; D uncertain. V lost 3 bases and J lost 2, with 10 bases in between. From germline, CDR1 is SGHTA and CDR2 FQGNSA. This CDR3 is 14 amino acids long. CDR3 sequence reads: CASSFVQLNTEAFF. The CDR3 DNA follows: TGTGCCAGCAGCTTCGTCCAACTAAACACTGAAGCTTTCTTT.

This chain joins TRBV4-1 and TRBJ2-7, with 9 bases identical to TRBD2. Germline values: CDR1 MGHRA, CDR2 YSYEKL. V shed 0 bases, J shed 6 bases, and the junction held 15 bases outside the gene matches. The CDR3 has 18 amino acids. DNA of the CDR3: TGCGCCAGCAGCCAAGAACTCCCGCTTGCAGCGGGAGGAGGCGAGCAGTACTTC. Translated, it gives CASSQELPLAAGGGEQYF.

This chain's CDR3 is CASSSSGLRETQYF. CDR3 nucleotides: TGTGCCAGCAGCTCATCAGGGTTAAGAGAGACCCAGTACTTC. The J gene is TRBJ2-5, the V gene TRBV7-8; D may be TRBD1 (5 bases). CDR1 is SGHVS, CDR2 FQNEAQ, per germline. Trimming took 4 bases from V and 4 from J, leaving 13 bases between them. The CDR3 contains 14 residues.

This chain joins TRBV4-1 and TRBJ1-5, with no clear D. This CDR3 is 14 amino acids long. Germline lookup yields CDR1 MGHRA and CDR2 YSYEKL. Trimming pared 0 bases from V and 7 bases from J, leaving 10 bases between. The CDR3 DNA follows: TGCGCCAGCAGCCAAGATCCTTCTTTCCAGCCCCAGCATTTT. The encoded protein is CASSQDPSFQPQHF.

The rearrangement links TRBV5-1 to TRBJ1-6; maybe TRBD1 (6 bases). CDR3 size: 14 residues. The V end lost 4 bases, the J end lost 10 bases, and 15 bases lay between the germline ends. Germline V CDR1 and CDR2: SGHRS, YFSETQ. The CDR3 sequence is CASSPMGAASPLHF. CDR3 in DNA: TGCGCCAGCAGCCCCATGGGGGCGGCGTCACCCCTCCACTTT. Full variable domain (missing parts from reference TRBV5-1 and TRBJ1-6): KAGVTQTPRYLIKTRGQQVTLSCSPISGHRSVSWYQQTPGQGLQFLFEYFSETQRNKGNFPGRFSGRQFSNSRSEMNVSTLELGDSALYLCASSPMGAASPLHFGNGTRLTVT.

V and J are TRBV28 and TRBJ2-7, with 7 nucleotides matching TRBD1. The germline gives CDR1 MDHEN, CDR2 SYDVKM. The CDR3 loop spans 16 amino acids. Trimming took 4 bases from V and 0 from J; bases not matched to a gene: 9. The CDR3, as DNA: TGTGCCAGCAGTTCGACCAACAGGGGATTCTCCTACGAGCAGTACTTC. This gives the protein CASSSTNRGFSYEQYF.

The V call is TRBV28, the J call TRBJ2-7; TRBD1 agrees at 10 bases. J was trimmed by 5 bases and V by 7 bases; bases with no gene match: 8. The CDR3 runs 14 residues. Germline values: CDR1 MDHEN, CDR2 SYDVKM. The CDR3 is CASTLTGGFDEQYF. The CDR3 nucleotides read TGTGCCAGCACCCTGACAGGGGGCTTTGACGAGCAGTACTTC.